What follows are 8 T cell receptor beta chains derived from one specimen sequenced in a study of blood T cell repertoires in COVID-19. TCRdb's table, derived via immunoSEQ multiplex PCR, lists solely in-frame clones and lacks some. The sample lists 100,000 to 120,000 clones; around 86% were seen once. The specimen sequenced was peripheral blood. These receptors were collected from an older man with acute or convalescent COVID-19.

This clone was picked up a small number of times. V and J are TRBV19 and TRBJ2-7; 9 bases fit TRBD1. The CDR3 runs 15 residues. Trimming cost V 3 bases and J 3 bases; bases outside gene matches: 6. CDR1 is LNHDA and CDR2 is SQIVND in the germline V gene (reference sequence). CDR3 in DNA: TGTGCCAGTAGTATCGGGACAGGGTCGGGCTACGAGCAGTACTTC. It encodes CASSIGTGSGYEQYF.

The chain combines TRBV11-2 with TRBJ1-1, with D possibly being TRBD1 (5 bases). The length of the CDR3 is 13 residues. Deletions cut 3 bases from V and 11 bases from J, with 16 bases between. Germline V CDR1 and CDR2: SGHAT, FQNNGV. The DNA for the CDR3 is TGTGCCAGCAGCTTTACGGGGGGGGAGAAGGCTTTCTTT. It specifies CASSFTGGEKAFF.

This clone is a singleton in its sample. The V gene is TRBV19, the J gene TRBJ1-5; 7 bases are a match to TRBD1. The J segment lost 4 bases and the V segment lost 5 bases, leaving 8 bases of the junction unmatched. CDR3 length: 15 residues. Per the germline V gene, CDR1 is LNHDA and CDR2 is SQIVND (reference sequence). CDR3 in amino acids: CASSPRDRRNQPQHF. The DNA of the CDR3 is TGTGCCAGTAGTCCACGGGACAGACGAAATCAGCCCCAGCATTTT.

This clone was seen only once. The V gene is TRBV12-3 or TRBV12-4, the J gene TRBJ2-7; D is undetermined. The ends were cut back, 3 bases at V and 3 bases at J, with 3 bases in the middle. This CDR3 has 11 residues. The CDR3 coding sequence is TGTGCCAGCAGTTTTAGCTACGAGCAGTACTTC. Protein sequence: CASSFSYEQYF.

The chain combines TRBV19 with TRBJ1-4; 9 positions match TRBD1. CDR1 LNHDA and CDR2 SQIVND come from the germline V gene (reference sequence). The CDR3 loop spans 15 amino acids. V dropped 8 bases and J dropped 8; count of bases not matched to a gene: 12. The CDR3 loop reads CASGSPGQGGEKLFF. CDR3 nucleotides: TGTGCCAGTGGAAGCCCGGGACAGGGTGGAGAAAAACTGTTTTTT.

The chain couples TRBV27 to TRBJ2-1, with TRBD2 as a possible D gene (6 bases). Trimming shortened V by 7 bases and J by 0 bases, and 13 bases separated the two germline ends. The CDR3 covers 15 residues. Germline V gene sequence: CDR1 MNHEY, CDR2 SMNVEV (reference sequence). CDR3 coding DNA: TGTGCCAGCACCTCTTACGGGAGCTCCTACAATGAGCAGTTCTTC. Protein: CASTSYGSSYNEQFF.

The genes are TRBV7-3 and TRBJ2-7, with D possibly matching TRBD2 (6 bases). This CDR3 is 14 amino acids long. V was trimmed by 2 bases and J by 4 bases, leaving 12 bases between them. CDR1 and CDR2 (germline): SGHTA, FQGTGA. The CDR3 sequence: CASSLGPGDYEQYF. Here the CDR3 DNA reads TGTGCCAGCAGCTTAGGTCCGGGGGATTACGAGCAGTACTTC. The variable domain in full, with the rest retrieved from reference TRBV7-3 and TRBJ2-7, is GAGVSQTPSNKVTEKGKYVELRCDPISGHTALYWYRQSLGQGPEFLIYFQGTGAADDSGLPNDRFFAVRPEGSVSTLKIQRTERGDSAVYLCASSLGPGDYEQYFGPGTRLTVT.

CDR3 amino acids: CASSLLDRTNTGELFF. Written as DNA, the CDR3 is TGTGCCAGCAGCTTGTTGGACAGGACGAACACCGGGGAGCTGTTTTTT. This chain joins TRBV5-5 and TRBJ2-2, with TRBD1 matching 7 bases. V lost 1 base and J lost 0; bases outside the gene matches: 3. The CDR3 totals 16 residues. Germline values: CDR1 SGHKS, CDR2 YYEKEE (reference sequence).